What follows are 21 T cell receptor beta chains derived from one specimen sequenced in a study of metastatic and nonmetastatic thyroid tumors (dated by TCRdb to about 2020). Receptors were amplified or captured by PCR. Sequencing relied on an Illumina HiSeq 4000. The public reads were reprocessed in TCRdb via fastp at Q25 and MiXCR, keeping in-frame beta chains. The sample table contains tens of thousands of clones; only one count was recorded for approximately 51% of them. The ten largest clones represent approximately 24% of the sample. No treatment had been received by any patient before thyroid surgery. The sequenced sample was tumor tissue. All receptors come from a male donor with papillary thyroid cancer or a benign thyroid nodule (not recorded which). Some clones in this sample may be carry-over from other donors' samples.

This clone was counted many times. Just one base apart from a much larger clone, this may be a read error. This sequence joins TRBV20-1 and TRBJ1-1; the D is unclear. Germline V CDR1 and CDR2: DFQATT, SNEGSKA (reference sequence). Trimming pared 1 base from V and 2 bases from J, leaving 17 bases between. This CDR3 contains 16 residues. CDR3 sequence: CSARVKQYRKNTEAFF. The CDR3 nucleotides read TGCAGTGCTAGAGTAAAGCAGTACAGAAAAAACACTGAAGCTTTCTTT.

The chain has TRBV18 and TRBJ1-6; D might be TRBD1 (5 bases). This CDR3 region has 16 residues. Trimming removed 4 bases from V and 7 bases from J, with 17 bases in between. Germline CDR1 reads KGHSH; CDR2 reads LQKENI. In DNA form, the CDR3 reads TGTGCCAGCTCACAATATTCGGGACCGAAAAATTCACCCCTCCACTTT. This encodes CASSQYSGPKNSPLHF.

This clone was recorded only once. The chain has TRBV5-1 and TRBJ1-5, with D perhaps matching TRBD1 (6 bases). Trimming took 0 bases from V and 3 from J, leaving 10 bases between them. CDR3 length equals 15 residues. Germline V gene sequence: CDR1 SGHRS, CDR2 YFSETQ. CDR3 sequence (DNA): TGCGCCAGCAGCTTGGATGGACAGACCAATCAGCCCCAGCATTTT. It is translated as CASSLDGQTNQPQHF.

This clone was counted between two and nine times. The rearrangement links TRBV5-1 to TRBJ2-1, with D possibly matching TRBD1 (5 bases). CDR3 size: 14 residues. Looked up from germline, CDR1 is SGHRS and CDR2 is YFSETQ. V was shortened by 5 bases and J by 1 base, with 10 bases between the two germline ends. This chain's CDR3 is CASRIGESYNEQFF. In DNA, the CDR3 is TGCGCCAGCAGAATAGGGGAATCCTACAATGAGCAGTTCTTC.

V usage is TRBV5-1 and J usage is TRBJ2-3; tentatively, D is TRBD1 (7 bases). Trimming cost V 3 bases and J 8 bases, with 19 bases left between them. Germline-derived CDR1 and CDR2 are SGHRS and YFSETQ. This CDR3 is built from 15 residues. The CDR3 DNA sequence: TGCGCCAGCAGCTCGCGCTCGGAGGGGGCTGGTACGCAGTATTTT. This codes for CASSSRSEGAGTQYF. The full variable domain, completed using reference TRBV5-1 and TRBJ2-3, is KAGVTQTPRYLIKTRGQQVTLSCSPISGHRSVSWYQQTPGQGLQFLFEYFSETQRNKGNFPGRFSGRQFSNSRSEMNVSTLELGDSALYLCASSSRSEGAGTQYFGPGTRLTVL.

This clone was seen a few times. The chain is built from TRBV30 and TRBJ2-3, with D uncertain. The germline V gene encodes CDR1 GTSNPN and CDR2 SVGIG (reference sequence). The CDR3 extends over 12 amino acids. Trimming left V 1 base short and J 5 bases short, with 7 bases between. DNA of the CDR3: TGTGCCTGGAGTGGGGTGGGAGATACGCAGTATTTT. Translating gives CAWSGVGDTQYF. Together with reference TRBV30 and TRBJ2-3, the CDR3 gives the full variable domain: SQTIHQWPATLVQPVGSPLSLECTVEGTSNPNLYWYRQAAGRGLQLLFYSVGIGQISSEVPQNLSASRPQDRQFILSSKKLLLSDSGFYLCAWSGVGDTQYFGPGTRLTVL.

The genes are TRBV5-1 and TRBJ2-5; possible D gene TRBD2, 6 bases. Deletions cut 0 bases from V and 4 bases from J, with 10 bases between. Germline assignment: CDR1 SGHRS and CDR2 YFSETQ. CDR3 length: 14 residues. CDR3 DNA sequence: TGCGCCAGCAGCTTGGCCGGGGGTAGAGAGACCCAGTACTTC. The encoded protein is CASSLAGGRETQYF.

The sample holds a few counts of this clone. V usage is TRBV6-1 and J usage is TRBJ1-2, with 8 bases that match TRBD1. The V and J ends lost 6 bases and 5 bases, in that order; junction bases with no gene match: 5. The CDR3 is 13 residues long. In germline, CDR1 is MNHNS, CDR2 SASEGT. The CDR3 bases are TGTGCCAGCAGGCGGACAGGGAGTTATGGCTACACCTTC. As protein: CASRRTGSYGYTF.

The chain joins TRBV2 to TRBJ2-7; TRBD1 matches 10 bases. Germline V gene sequence: CDR1 SNHLY, CDR2 FYNNEI. The length of the CDR3 is 16 residues. Trimming took 5 bases from V and 3 from J; bases not matched to a gene: 10. As DNA, the CDR3 is TGTGCCAGCAGTTCCCATTCAAGGACAGGGGGCTACGAGCAGTACTTC. This encodes CASSSHSRTGGYEQYF.

This sequence joins TRBV30 and TRBJ2-5; the match to TRBD2 covers 8 bases. This CDR3 is built from 14 residues. CDR1 is GTSNPN, CDR2 SVGIG, per germline (reference sequence). The trim removed 4 bases at V and 3 bases at J, leaving 7 bases unmatched. The CDR3 sequence is CAWNGGRSEETQYF. In DNA, the CDR3 is TGTGCCTGGAATGGCGGGAGGTCTGAAGAGACCCAGTACTTC.

This clone appeared a few times. The rearrangement links TRBV6-1 to TRBJ2-7; D gene ambiguous. Between the trimmed V and J ends, which lost 9 bases and 3 bases, there was a span of 15 bases. Germline V CDR1 and CDR2: MNHNS, SASEGT. The CDR3 loop spans 13 amino acids. Here the CDR3 DNA reads TGTGCCAGTAGATCCGGGCATATCTACGAGCAGTACTTC. This translates into CASRSGHIYEQYF.

The CDR3 reads CAWSVTYNEQFF. In DNA form, the CDR3 reads TGTGCCTGGAGTGTAACCTACAATGAGCAGTTCTTC. V usage is TRBV30 and J usage is TRBJ2-1; no clear D. CDR3 length equals 12 residues. The germline gives CDR1 GTSNPN, CDR2 SVGIG (reference sequence). The germline V and J ends were trimmed by 0 bases and 2 bases, with 2 bases remaining between them.

Of note for this clone: A junction boundary mismatches the germline segment, possibly from a read error. V gene TRBV20-1 combines with J gene TRBJ2-1; 8 positions match TRBD1. The CDR3 sequence is 15 residues long. Germline loops: CDR1 DFQATT, CDR2 SNEGSKA (reference sequence). CDR3 loop: CSAKDAGQANNEHFF. CDR3 coding DNA: TGCAGTGCTAAGGATGCGGGACAGGCAAACAATGAGCATTTCTTC.

The rearrangement links TRBV12-5 to TRBJ2-7, with D possibly being TRBD2 (5 bases). This CDR3 contains 15 residues. V lost 2 bases, J lost 0 bases, and 11 bases lay in between. CDR1 and CDR2 from the germline V gene are LGHNT and FRNRAP. CDR3 residues: CASGLREGYSYEQYF. The CDR3 nucleotides are TGTGCTAGTGGTTTGCGGGAAGGCTACTCCTACGAGCAGTACTTC.

The CDR3 is CASSRNPGRNTEAFF. In DNA form, the CDR3 reads TGTGCCAGCAGCCGGAATCCCGGGAGAAACACTGAAGCTTTCTTT. V gene TRBV11-2 combines with J gene TRBJ1-1; D is unclear. CDR3 length: 15 residues. The V end lost 5 bases, the J end lost 2 bases, and 15 bases lay between the germline ends. Germline loops: CDR1 SGHAT, CDR2 FQNNGV.

The chain couples TRBV20-1 to TRBJ2-7; perhaps TRBD2 as D (6 bases). Germline lookup yields CDR1 DFQATT and CDR2 SNEGSKA (reference sequence). The CDR3 is 15 residues long. V was cut by 2 bases and J by 2 bases, with 16 bases left in between. In nucleotides, the CDR3 is TGCAGTGCTAGACCCCCTAATGGGAGGACCTACGAGCAGTACTTC. Amino acids: CSARPPNGRTYEQYF.

This chain connects TRBV3-1 to TRBJ2-1, with D unclear. The CDR3 covers 12 residues. The germline CDR1 and CDR2 sequences are LGHDT and YNNKEL (reference sequence). V lost 5 bases to trimming and J lost 14 bases, with 16 bases between them. CDR3 nucleotide sequence: TGTGCCAGCAGCTCCTCTGGTGGGTACGAGTTCTTC. Amino acids: CASSSSGGYEFF.

The rearrangement joins TRBV11-2 to TRBJ2-3, with D uncertain. With 5 bases removed from V and 2 bases from J, the gap between germline ends came to 14 bases. CDR3 length equals 15 residues. CDR1 and CDR2 from the germline V gene are SGHAT and FQNNGV. The DNA for the CDR3 is TGTGCCAGCAGCCCAGAAAGACCGGACACAGATACGCAGTATTTT. Encoded protein: CASSPERPDTDTQYF.

This clone has a handful of counts. This sequence joins TRBV6-1 and TRBJ1-5, with D perhaps matching TRBD1 (6 bases). The germline V and J ends were trimmed by 6 bases and 5 bases, with 14 bases remaining between them. CDR3 size: 14 residues. The germline gives CDR1 MNHNS, CDR2 SASEGT. The CDR3 loop reads CASSRTGRDQPQHF. CDR3 sequence (DNA): TGTGCCAGCAGCAGAACAGGGCGCGATCAGCCCCAGCATTTT.

The CDR3 region is CASSGGAREAFF. The CDR3 nucleotides read TGTGCCAGCAGTGGGGGGGCAAGGGAAGCTTTCTTT. The chain recombines TRBV6-1 with TRBJ1-1, with a weak D call TRBD1 (6 bases). This CDR3 comprises 12 residues. V lost 4 bases to trimming and J lost 8 bases, with 11 bases between them. Germline assignment: CDR1 MNHNS and CDR2 SASEGT.

The chain uses TRBV20-1 and TRBJ1-4; weak D call: TRBD1 (6 bases). Germline V gene lookup returns CDR1 DFQATT and CDR2 SNEGSKA (reference sequence). Trimming removed 0 bases at V and 7 bases at J, with 12 bases between. The CDR3 length is 14 residues. The chain's CDR3 is CSARDRGWGEKLFF. As DNA, the CDR3 is TGCAGTGCTAGAGACAGGGGTTGGGGTGAAAAACTGTTTTTT.